Presented here are 16 T cell receptor beta chains from one specimen sequenced in a study of cytomegalovirus exposure and HLA in healthy donors. It was with 60 Vbeta and 13 Jbeta primers that the PCR ran. Libraries were prepared by immunoSEQ multiplex PCR; TCRdb keeps only in-frame clonotypes and omits some of them. The table shows roughly 180,000 clones, with around four fifths occurring only once. The sample comprised PBMCs. The receptors were gathered from a man between 18 and 29 years old in good health and CMV-seronegative.

CDR3 in DNA: TGTGCCAGCAGTTACTCCTCCGGGACAGGGAACAATGAGCAGTTCTTC. Translating gives CASSYSSGTGNNEQFF. V is TRBV6-5 and J is TRBJ2-1; 9 bases map to TRBD1. Losses at the gene ends were 0 bases for V and 5 bases for J; bases not matched to a gene: 5. CDR3 length: 16 amino acids. Germline V gene lookup returns CDR1 MNHEY and CDR2 SVGAGI.

The genes are TRBV18 and TRBJ2-1; D possibly corresponds to TRBD2 (5 bases). The germline V gene encodes CDR1 KGHSH and CDR2 LQKENI. The CDR3 has 16 amino acids. V shed 2 bases and J shed 0 bases, with 11 bases lying between them. The CDR3 DNA follows: TGTGCCAGCTCACCAATCCGTGGGAGCTCCTACAATGAGCAGTTCTTC. This translates into CASSPIRGSSYNEQFF.

V and J are TRBV2 and TRBJ2-7; unclear D gene. Trimming took off 3 bases at V and 3 bases at J, with 9 bases between the two ends. CDR1 is SNHLY and CDR2 is FYNNEI in the germline V gene. The CDR3 covers 13 residues. This chain's CDR3 is CASSDAGDYEQYF. The CDR3 region has the DNA TGTGCCAGCAGTGACGCCGGAGACTACGAGCAGTACTTC.

With respect to this clone: This same CDR3 is encoded by further DNA sequences in the sample. The genes are TRBV29-1 and TRBJ2-3; 12 bases are a match to TRBD1. The V gene end was trimmed by 6 bases and the J gene end by 3 bases; junction bases not matched to a gene: 1. CDR1 is SQVTM, CDR2 ANQGSEA, per germline. This CDR3 comprises 13 residues. The CDR3 loop reads CSVGQGATDTQYF. In DNA, the CDR3 is TGCAGCGTGGGACAGGGGGCGACAGATACGCAGTATTTT.

The chain is built from TRBV7-9 and TRBJ2-5; 12 bases agree with TRBD2. The CDR3 runs to 15 residues. From germline, CDR1 is SEHNR and CDR2 FQNEAQ (reference sequence). Trimming took 5 bases from V and 4 from J; bases not matched to a gene: 5. The CDR3 nucleotides are TGTGCCAGCAGCCCGCCTAGCGGGAGGGCAGAGACCCAGTACTTC. Protein: CASSPPSGRAETQYF.

V usage is TRBV7-2 and J usage is TRBJ2-1; no clear D gene. The V gene lost 1 base and the J gene lost 7 bases, with 11 bases spanning the gap. Looked up from germline, CDR1 is SGHTA and CDR2 is FQGNSA. The CDR3 is 14 amino acids. The CDR3 region is CASSLVGLLNEQFF. The DNA of the CDR3 is TGTGCCAGCAGCTTAGTTGGGCTCCTTAATGAGCAGTTCTTC.

This chain connects TRBV5-4 to TRBJ1-4; tentative D call: TRBD1 (6 bases). Trimming pared 2 bases from V and 7 bases from J, leaving 15 bases between. The CDR3 totals 15 residues. Germline V gene lookup returns CDR1 SGHNT and CDR2 YYREEE (reference sequence). The CDR3 nucleotides are TGTGCCAGCAGCTTCGCTGGGGGCGGGGGTGAAAAACTGTTTTTT. This codes for CASSFAGGGGEKLFF.

This chain uses TRBV11-2 with TRBJ1-2; TRBD1 agrees at 8 bases. From germline, CDR1 is SGHAT and CDR2 FQNNGV. V shed 5 bases and J 4 bases; nucleotides not matched to a gene: 12. The CDR3 loop spans 16 amino acids. CDR3 in DNA: TGTGCCAGCAGCACCTGGACAGGGCAGACCTTCTATGGCTACACCTTC. Its translation: CASSTWTGQTFYGYTF. Combining the CDR3 with reference TRBV11-2 and TRBJ1-2 gives the whole variable domain EAGVAQSPRYKIIEKRQSVAFWCNPISGHATLYWYQQILGQGPKLLIQFQNNGVVDDSQLPKDRFSAERLKGVDSTLKIQPAKLEDSAVYLCASSTWTGQTFYGYTFGSGTRLTVV.

The chain is built from TRBV6-6 and TRBJ1-2; 11 bases align to TRBD1. CDR1 is MNHNY and CDR2 is SVGAGI in the germline V gene (reference sequence). Trimming removed 7 bases from V and 4 bases from J; junction bases left unmatched: 8. This CDR3 comprises 15 residues. The CDR3 nucleotides are TGTGCCAGCACCGGGACAGGGGGAAATGGCTATGGCTACACCTTC. Its protein is CASTGTGGNGYGYTF.

The V call is TRBV6-1, the J call TRBJ1-2; 12 bases align to TRBD1. CDR3 length equals 17 residues. The germline V gene encodes CDR1 MNHNS and CDR2 SASEGT. Trimming at V came to 3 bases and at J to 4 bases, leaving 9 bases not matched to a gene. The CDR3: CASSDPGQGADGYGYTF. CDR3 DNA: TGTGCCAGCAGTGACCCGGGACAGGGGGCAGATGGCTATGGCTACACCTTC.

This clone came up once. This sequence joins TRBV30 and TRBJ1-1; D is unclear. Trimming removed 0 bases from V and 8 bases from J, with 16 bases in between. This CDR3 region has 14 residues. Germline CDR1 GTSNPN, CDR2 SVGIG (reference sequence). CDR3 nucleotides: TGTGCCTGGAGTGTACTGTCAGAATTGGGCGAAGCTTTCTTT. This translates into CAWSVLSELGEAFF.

This clone was detected only once. The CDR3 region is CASSLALGDRAYEQYF. The CDR3 DNA follows: TGTGCCAGCAGCTTAGCGCTGGGAGACAGGGCCTACGAGCAGTACTTC. V is TRBV7-9 and J is TRBJ2-7; 7 nucleotides line up with TRBD1. Germline V lookup: CDR1 SEHNR, CDR2 FQNEAQ (reference sequence). V lost 0 bases, J lost 2 bases, and 7 bases stayed unmatched. The CDR3 has 16 amino acids.

The V call is TRBV2, the J call TRBJ1-1; a weak D match, TRBD1 (5 bases). V lost 6 bases and J lost 10, with 30 bases in between. Germline loops: CDR1 SNHLY, CDR2 FYNNEI. There are 17 residues in the CDR3. The CDR3 loop reads CASSPTVGGGIRRGAFF. CDR3 coding DNA: TGTGCCAGCAGCCCCACCGTAGGTGGAGGGATCCGGAGGGGAGCTTTCTTT.

V is TRBV29-1 and J is TRBJ2-1; TRBD2 agrees at 10 bases. Trimming took 5 bases from V and 9 from J; bases not matched to a gene: 10. CDR3 length: 14 residues. Germline V gene data show CDR1 as SQVTM and CDR2 as ANQGSEA. The CDR3 bases are TGCAGCGTTTATAGCGGGAGGCCGAGTGGTGAGCAGTTCTTC. Protein: CSVYSGRPSGEQFF.

V gene TRBV10-3 combines with J gene TRBJ2-2, with a tentative D call TRBD2 (5 bases). Germline CDR1 reads ENHRY; CDR2 reads SYGVKD. The CDR3 is made up of 13 amino acids. The germline V and J ends were trimmed by 4 bases and 2 bases, with 5 bases remaining between them. The CDR3 sequence: CAISGTNTGELFF. DNA for the CDR3: TGTGCCATCAGTGGGACTAACACCGGGGAGCTGTTTTTT.

J is TRBJ1-4 and V is TRBV10-3, with 8 bases identical to TRBD1. Germline-derived CDR1 and CDR2 are ENHRY and SYGVKD. The ends lost 6 bases at V and 8 bases at J; junction bases unmatched: 5. The CDR3 spans 13 residues. CDR3 sequence reads: CAISQTGGEKLFF. CDR3 coding DNA: TGTGCCATCAGCCAAACAGGGGGGGAAAAACTGTTTTTT.